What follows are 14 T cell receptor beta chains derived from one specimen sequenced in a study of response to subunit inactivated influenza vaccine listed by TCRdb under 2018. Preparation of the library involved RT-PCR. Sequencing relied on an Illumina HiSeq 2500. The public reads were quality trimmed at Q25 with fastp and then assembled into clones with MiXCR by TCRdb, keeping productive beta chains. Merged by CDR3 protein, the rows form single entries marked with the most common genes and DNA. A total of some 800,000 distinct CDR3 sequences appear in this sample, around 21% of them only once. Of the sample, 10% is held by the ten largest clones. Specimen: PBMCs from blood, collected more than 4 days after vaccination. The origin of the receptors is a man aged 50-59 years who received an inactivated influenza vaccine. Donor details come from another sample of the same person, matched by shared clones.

The CDR3 DNA follows: TGTGCCAGCAGCTTTCTTACGACAGATACGCAGTATTTT. Translation: CASSFLTTDTQYF. The chain carries TRBV7-9 and TRBJ2-3; D gene ambiguous. Germline V gives CDR1 SEHNR, CDR2 FQNEAQ (reference sequence). V was pared by 3 bases and J by 3 bases, with 7 bases between. The CDR3 sequence is 13 residues long.

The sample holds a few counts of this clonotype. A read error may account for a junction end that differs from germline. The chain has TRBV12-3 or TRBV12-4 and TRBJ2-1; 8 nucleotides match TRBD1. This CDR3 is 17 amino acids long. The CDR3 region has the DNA TGTGCCAGCAGCTCCGGACAGGGACCCCTCTCCTACAATGAGCAGTCCTTC. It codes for CASSSGQGPLSYNEQSF.

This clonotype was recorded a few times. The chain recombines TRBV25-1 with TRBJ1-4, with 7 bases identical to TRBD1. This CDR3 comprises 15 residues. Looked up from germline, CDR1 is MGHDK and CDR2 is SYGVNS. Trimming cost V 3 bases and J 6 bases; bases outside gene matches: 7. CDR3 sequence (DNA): TGTGCCAGCAGTGATTCGGGACAGCGATATGAAAAACTGTTTTTT. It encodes CASSDSGQRYEKLFF.

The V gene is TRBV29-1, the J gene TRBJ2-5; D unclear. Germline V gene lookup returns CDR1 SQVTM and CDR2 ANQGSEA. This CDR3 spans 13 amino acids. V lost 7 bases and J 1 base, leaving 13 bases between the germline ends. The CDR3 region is CSASQPGQETQYF. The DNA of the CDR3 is TGCAGCGCCTCGCAACCGGGCCAAGAGACCCAGTACTTC.

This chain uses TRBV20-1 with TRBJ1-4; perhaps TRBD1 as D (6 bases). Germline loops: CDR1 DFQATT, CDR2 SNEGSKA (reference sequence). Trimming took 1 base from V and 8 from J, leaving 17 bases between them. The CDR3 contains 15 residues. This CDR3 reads CSARVGTWGGEKLFF. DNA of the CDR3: TGCAGTGCTAGAGTCGGGACATGGGGAGGAGAAAAACTGTTTTTT.

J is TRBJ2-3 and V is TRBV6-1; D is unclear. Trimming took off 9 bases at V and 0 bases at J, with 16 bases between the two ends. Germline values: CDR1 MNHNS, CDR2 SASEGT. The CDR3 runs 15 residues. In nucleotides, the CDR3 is TGTGCCAGTAGAAGAGAGGCCTCTAGCACAGATACGCAGTATTTT. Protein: CASRREASSTDTQYF.

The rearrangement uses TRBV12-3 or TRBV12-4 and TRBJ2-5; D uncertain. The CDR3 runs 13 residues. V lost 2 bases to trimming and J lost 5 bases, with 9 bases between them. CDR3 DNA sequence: TGTGCCAGCAGTTTATCCGGTTGGGAGACCCAGTACTTC. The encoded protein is CASSLSGWETQYF.

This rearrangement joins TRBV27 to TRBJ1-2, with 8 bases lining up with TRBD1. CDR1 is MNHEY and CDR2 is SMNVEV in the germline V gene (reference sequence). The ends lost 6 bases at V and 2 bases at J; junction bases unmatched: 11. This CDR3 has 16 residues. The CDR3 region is CASRHEGTGRNYGYTF. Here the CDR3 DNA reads TGTGCCAGCAGACATGAAGGGACAGGTCGGAACTATGGCTACACCTTC.

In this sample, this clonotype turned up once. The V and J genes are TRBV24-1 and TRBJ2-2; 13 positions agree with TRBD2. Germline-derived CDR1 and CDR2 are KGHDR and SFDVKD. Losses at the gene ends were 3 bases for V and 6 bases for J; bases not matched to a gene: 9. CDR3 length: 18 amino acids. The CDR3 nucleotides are TGTGCCACCAGTGATCAGGGACTAGCGGGAAGGGACGCCGGGGAGCTGTTTTTT. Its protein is CATSDQGLAGRDAGELFF.

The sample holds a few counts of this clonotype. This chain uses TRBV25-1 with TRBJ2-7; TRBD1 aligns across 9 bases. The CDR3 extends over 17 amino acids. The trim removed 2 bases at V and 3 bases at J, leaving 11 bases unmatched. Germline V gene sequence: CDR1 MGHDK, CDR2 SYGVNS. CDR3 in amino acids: CASSERTKDRGRYEQYF. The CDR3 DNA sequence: TGTGCCAGCAGTGAAAGAACTAAGGACAGGGGACGCTACGAGCAGTACTTC.

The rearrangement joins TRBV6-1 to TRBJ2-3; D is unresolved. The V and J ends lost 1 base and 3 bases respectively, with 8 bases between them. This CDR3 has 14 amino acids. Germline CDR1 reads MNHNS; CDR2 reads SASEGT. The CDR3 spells CASSEVVGTDTQYF. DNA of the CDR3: TGTGCCAGCAGTGAAGTCGTGGGAACAGATACGCAGTATTTT.

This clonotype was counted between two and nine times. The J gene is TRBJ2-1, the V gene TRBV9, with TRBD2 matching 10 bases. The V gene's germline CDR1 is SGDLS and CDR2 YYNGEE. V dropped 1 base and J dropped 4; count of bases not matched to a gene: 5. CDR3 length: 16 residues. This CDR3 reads CASSVNSGRIYNEQFF. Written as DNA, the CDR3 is TGTGCCAGCAGCGTAAATAGCGGGAGGATATACAATGAGCAGTTCTTC.

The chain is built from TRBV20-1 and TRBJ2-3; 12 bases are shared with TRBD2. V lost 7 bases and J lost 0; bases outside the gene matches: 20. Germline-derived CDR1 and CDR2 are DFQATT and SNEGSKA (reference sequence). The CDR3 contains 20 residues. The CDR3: CSEPLFLAGGNDPSTDTQYF. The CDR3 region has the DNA TGCAGTGAACCCCTTTTCCTAGCGGGAGGGAACGACCCTAGCACAGATACGCAGTATTTT.

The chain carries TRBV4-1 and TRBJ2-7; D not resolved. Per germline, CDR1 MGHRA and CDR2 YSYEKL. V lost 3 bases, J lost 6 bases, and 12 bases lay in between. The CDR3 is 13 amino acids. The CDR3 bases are TGCGCCAGCAGCCAGGCCCCCCAGAGCGAGCAGTACTTC. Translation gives CASSQAPQSEQYF.